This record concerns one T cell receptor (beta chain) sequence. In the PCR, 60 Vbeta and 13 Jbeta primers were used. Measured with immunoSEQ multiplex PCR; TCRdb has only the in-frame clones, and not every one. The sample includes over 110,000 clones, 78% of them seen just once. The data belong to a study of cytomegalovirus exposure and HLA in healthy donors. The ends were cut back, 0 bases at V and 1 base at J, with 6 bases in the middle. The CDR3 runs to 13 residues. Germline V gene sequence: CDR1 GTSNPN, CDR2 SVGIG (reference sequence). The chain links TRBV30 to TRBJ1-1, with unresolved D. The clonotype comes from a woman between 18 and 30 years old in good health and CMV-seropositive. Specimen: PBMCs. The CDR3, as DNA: TGTGCCTGGAGTGTATGGAGGAACACTGAAGCTTTCTTT. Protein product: CAWSVWRNTEAFF.